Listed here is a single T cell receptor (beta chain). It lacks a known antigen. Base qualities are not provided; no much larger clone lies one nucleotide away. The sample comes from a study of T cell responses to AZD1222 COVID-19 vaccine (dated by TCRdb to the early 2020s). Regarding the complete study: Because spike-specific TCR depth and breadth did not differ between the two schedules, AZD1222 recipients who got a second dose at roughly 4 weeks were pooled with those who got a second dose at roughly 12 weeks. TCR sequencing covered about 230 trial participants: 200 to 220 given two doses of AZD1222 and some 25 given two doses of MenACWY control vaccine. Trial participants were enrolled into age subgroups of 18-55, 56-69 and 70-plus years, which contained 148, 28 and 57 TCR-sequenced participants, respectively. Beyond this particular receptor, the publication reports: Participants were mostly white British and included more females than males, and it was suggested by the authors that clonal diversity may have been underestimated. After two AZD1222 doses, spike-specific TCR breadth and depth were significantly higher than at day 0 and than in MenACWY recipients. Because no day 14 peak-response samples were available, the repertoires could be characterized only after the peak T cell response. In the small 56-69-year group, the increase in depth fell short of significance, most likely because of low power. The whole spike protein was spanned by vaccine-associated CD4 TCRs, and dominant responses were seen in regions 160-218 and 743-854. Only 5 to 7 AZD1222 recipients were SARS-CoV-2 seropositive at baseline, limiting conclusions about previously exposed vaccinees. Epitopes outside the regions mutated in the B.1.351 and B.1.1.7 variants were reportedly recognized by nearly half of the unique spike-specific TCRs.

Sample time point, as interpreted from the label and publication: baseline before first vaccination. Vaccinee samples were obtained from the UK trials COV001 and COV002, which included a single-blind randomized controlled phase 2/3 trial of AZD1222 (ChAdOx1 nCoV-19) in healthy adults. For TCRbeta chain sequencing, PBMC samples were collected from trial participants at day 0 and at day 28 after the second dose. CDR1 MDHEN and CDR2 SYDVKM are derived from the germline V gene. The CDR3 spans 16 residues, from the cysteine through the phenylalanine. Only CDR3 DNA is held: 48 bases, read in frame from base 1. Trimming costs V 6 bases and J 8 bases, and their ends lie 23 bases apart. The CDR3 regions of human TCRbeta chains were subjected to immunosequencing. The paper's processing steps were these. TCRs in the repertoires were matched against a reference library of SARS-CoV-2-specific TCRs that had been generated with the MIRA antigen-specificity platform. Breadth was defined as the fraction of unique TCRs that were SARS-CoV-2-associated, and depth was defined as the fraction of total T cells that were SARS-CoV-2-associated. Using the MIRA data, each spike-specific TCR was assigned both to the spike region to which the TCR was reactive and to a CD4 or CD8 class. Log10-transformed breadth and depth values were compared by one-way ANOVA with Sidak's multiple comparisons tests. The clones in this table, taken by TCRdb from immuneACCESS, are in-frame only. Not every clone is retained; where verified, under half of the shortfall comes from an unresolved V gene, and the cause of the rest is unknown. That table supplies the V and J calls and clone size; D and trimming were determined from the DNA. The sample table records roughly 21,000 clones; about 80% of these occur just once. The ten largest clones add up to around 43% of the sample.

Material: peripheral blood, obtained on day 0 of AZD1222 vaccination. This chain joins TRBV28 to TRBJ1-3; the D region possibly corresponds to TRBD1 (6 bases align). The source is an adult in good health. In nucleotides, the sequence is TGTGCCAGCAGAGGGGGGCGAACCTATCCGAGGGACACCATATATTTT. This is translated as CASRGGRTYPRDTIYF. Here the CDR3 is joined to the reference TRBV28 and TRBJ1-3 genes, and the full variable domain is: DVKVTQSSRYLVKRTGEKVFLECVQDMDHENMFWYRQDPGLGLRLIYFSYDVKMKEKGDIPEGYSVSREKKERFSLILESASTNQTSMYLCASRGGRTYPRDTIYFGEGSWLTVV.